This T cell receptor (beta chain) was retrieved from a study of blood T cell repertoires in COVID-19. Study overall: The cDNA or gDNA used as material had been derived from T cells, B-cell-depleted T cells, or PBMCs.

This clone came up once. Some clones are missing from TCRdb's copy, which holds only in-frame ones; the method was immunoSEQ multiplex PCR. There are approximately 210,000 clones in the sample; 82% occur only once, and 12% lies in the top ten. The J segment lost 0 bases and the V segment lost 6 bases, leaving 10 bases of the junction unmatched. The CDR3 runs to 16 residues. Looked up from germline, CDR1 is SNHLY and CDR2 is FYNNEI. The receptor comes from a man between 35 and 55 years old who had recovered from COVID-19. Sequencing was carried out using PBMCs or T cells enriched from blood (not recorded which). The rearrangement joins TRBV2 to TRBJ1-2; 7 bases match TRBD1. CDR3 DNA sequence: TGTGCCAGCAGGACCTGGGACAGTTCATCTAACTATGGCTACACCTTC. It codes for CASRTWDSSSNYGYTF.